The T cell receptor beta chain under discussion was sequenced for a study of PD-1 blockade in classical Hodgkin lymphoma. Data came from immunoSEQ multiplex PCR; TCRdb stores just in-frame clones and leaves some out. The profile shows about 13,000 clones, 82% of them singletons. Per the germline V gene, CDR1 is LNHDA and CDR2 is SQIVND (reference sequence). The CDR3 has 14 amino acids. Trimming cost V 5 bases and J 2 bases, with 13 bases left between them. Brentuximab vedotin exposure varied, and every patient relapsed after autologous stem cell transplantation. Patients' outcomes at their best amounted to complete response, partial response or progressive disease.

The rearrangement joins TRBV19 to TRBJ2-7; D might be TRBD1 or TRBD2, each matching 5 bases. The sample was peripheral blood mononuclear cells (PBMCs), taken at baseline. The source of this sequence is a human donor with classical Hodgkin lymphoma. CDR3 protein: CASSSQGPPYEQYF. The CDR3 DNA reads TGTGCCAGTAGTTCTCAGGGACCCCCCTACGAGCAGTACTTC.